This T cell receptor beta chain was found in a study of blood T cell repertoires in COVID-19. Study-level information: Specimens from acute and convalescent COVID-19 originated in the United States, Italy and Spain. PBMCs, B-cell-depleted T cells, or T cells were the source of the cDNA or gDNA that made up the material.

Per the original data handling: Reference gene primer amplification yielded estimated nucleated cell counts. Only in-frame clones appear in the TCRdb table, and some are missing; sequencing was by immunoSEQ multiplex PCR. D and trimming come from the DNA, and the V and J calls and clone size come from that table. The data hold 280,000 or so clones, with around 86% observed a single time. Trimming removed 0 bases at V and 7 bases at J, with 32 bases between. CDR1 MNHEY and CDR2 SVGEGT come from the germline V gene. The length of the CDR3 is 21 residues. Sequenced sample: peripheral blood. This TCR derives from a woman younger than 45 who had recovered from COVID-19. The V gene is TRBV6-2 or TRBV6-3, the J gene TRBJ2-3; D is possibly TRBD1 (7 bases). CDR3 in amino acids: CASSYSRVVRDTTGEAYTQYF. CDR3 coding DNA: TGTGCCAGCAGTTACTCGAGAGTCGTGCGAGACACAACAGGGGAGGCATATACGCAGTATTTT.